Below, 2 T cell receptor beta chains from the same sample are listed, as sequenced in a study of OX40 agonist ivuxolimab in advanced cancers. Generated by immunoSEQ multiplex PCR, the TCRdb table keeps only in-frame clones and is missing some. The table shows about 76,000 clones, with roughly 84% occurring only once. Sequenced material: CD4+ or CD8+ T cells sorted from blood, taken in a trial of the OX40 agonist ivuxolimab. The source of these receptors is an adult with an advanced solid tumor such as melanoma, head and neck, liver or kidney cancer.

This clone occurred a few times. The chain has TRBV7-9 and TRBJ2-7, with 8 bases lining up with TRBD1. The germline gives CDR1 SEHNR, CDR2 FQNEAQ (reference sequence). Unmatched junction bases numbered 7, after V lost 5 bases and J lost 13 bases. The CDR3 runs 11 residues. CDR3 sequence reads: CASSLGTGLYF. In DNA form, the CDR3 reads TGTGCCAGCAGCCTTGGGACAGGCCTCTACTTC.

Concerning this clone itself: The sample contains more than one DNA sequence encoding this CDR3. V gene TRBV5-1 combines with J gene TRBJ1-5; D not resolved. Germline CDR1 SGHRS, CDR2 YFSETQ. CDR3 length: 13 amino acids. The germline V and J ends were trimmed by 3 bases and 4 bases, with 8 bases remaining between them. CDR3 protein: CASSSDGNQPQHF. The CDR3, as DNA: TGCGCCAGCAGCTCGGACGGGAATCAGCCCCAGCATTTT.